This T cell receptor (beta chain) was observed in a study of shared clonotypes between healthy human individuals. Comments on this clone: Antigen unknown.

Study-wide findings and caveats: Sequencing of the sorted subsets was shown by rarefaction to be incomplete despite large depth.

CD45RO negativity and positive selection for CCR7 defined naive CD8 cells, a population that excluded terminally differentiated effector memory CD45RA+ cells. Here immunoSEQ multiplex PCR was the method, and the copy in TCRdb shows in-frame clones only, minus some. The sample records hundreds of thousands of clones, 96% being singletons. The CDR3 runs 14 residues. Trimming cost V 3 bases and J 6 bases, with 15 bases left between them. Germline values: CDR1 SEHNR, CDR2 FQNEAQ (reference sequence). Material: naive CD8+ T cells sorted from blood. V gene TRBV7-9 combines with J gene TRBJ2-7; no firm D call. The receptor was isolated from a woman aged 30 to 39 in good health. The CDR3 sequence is CASSLERALSEQYF. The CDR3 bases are TGTGCCAGCAGCTTGGAGCGTGCTTTGAGCGAGCAGTACTTC.